This T cell receptor beta chain stems from a study of shared clonotypes between healthy human individuals. General study results and limits: The generation probabilities recorded for non-shared clonotypes fell below those of clonotypes shared by all four donors.

Trimming took off 5 bases at V and 3 bases at J, with 5 bases between the two ends. This CDR3 is built from 12 residues. Germline V gene data show CDR1 as SGHTA and CDR2 as FQGNSA. Comment on this clone: What it binds is not known. At the DNA level, this CDR3 is encoded by other sequences in the same sample as well.

Data came from immunoSEQ multiplex PCR; TCRdb stores just in-frame clones and leaves some out. The data contain roughly 2.6 million clones, approximately 90% of them seen just once; the ten biggest clones take up under 0.15%. Sequencing was carried out using naive CD4+ T cells sorted from blood. The subset is: CD45RA+ positively selected. This chain uses TRBV7-2 with TRBJ1-5, with D unclear. The clonotype was recovered from a man aged 18 to 35 in good health. The CDR3: CASSPPNQPQHF. The CDR3 region has the DNA TGTGCCAGCAGCCCACCCAATCAGCCCCAGCATTTT.